Sequencing of this TCR beta chain was carried out in a study of blood T cell repertoires in COVID-19. Germline CDR1 is MDHEN and CDR2 is SYDVKM. Trimming cost V 6 bases and J 0 bases, with 9 bases left between them. This CDR3 is built from 14 residues. Sequencing used immunoSEQ multiplex PCR; TCRdb keeps in-frame clones, though not all of them. This table holds about 250,000 clones, roughly four fifths found once. Sequencing input: peripheral blood. This TCR derives from a man older than 75 with acute or convalescent COVID-19. The chain is built from TRBV28 and TRBJ1-3; TRBD1 is a possible D gene (6 bases). This chain's CDR3 is CASRTGSSGNTIYF. CDR3 nucleotide sequence: TGTGCCAGCAGAACAGGGAGCTCTGGAAACACCATATATTTT. Full variable domain (remainder filled in from reference TRBV28 and TRBJ1-3): DVKVTQSSRYLVKRTGEKVFLECVQDMDHENMFWYRQDPGLGLRLIYFSYDVKMKEKGDIPEGYSVSREKKERFSLILESASTNQTSMYLCASRTGSSGNTIYFGEGSWLTVV.